This TCR beta chain comes out of a study of T cells in tuberculosis. CDR3 size: 17 residues. Unmatched junction bases numbered 13, after V lost 3 bases and J lost 4 bases. Germline CDR1 and CDR2: SGHDT and YYEEEE. Assay: immunoSEQ multiplex PCR; the TCRdb copy retains only in-frame clones and omits some. This table holds about 10,000 clones, approximately 94% found once. This receptor was taken from an adult with tuberculosis. The sequencing input was PBMCs. The chain is built from TRBV5-6 and TRBJ2-5, with 9 bases aligning to TRBD1. Written as DNA, the CDR3 is TGTGCCAGCAGCTGGGGGACAGGGATGGTTGGTGGAGAGACCCAGTACTTC. It codes for CASSWGTGMVGGETQYF.